This TCR beta chain was documented in a study of CD8 T cells in ankylosing spondylitis. Overall study results and limits: As for the disease-linked clones, they showed a CD8+ phenotype and occurred at relatively low frequencies in peripheral blood. Earlier authors reported some of these motif variants in reactive arthritis synovial fluid and blood. Reportedly, significant enrichment of disease-linked clones occurred in matched ankylosing spondylitis synovial fluid. Apparently characteristic of ankylosing spondylitis blood was a TCR beta motif (under ten highly homologous variants).

Generation of TCR beta libraries employed quantitative 5'-RACE incorporating molecular barcodes. MiXCR, run by TCRdb on the 5' RACE reads, gives a single entry per CDR3 protein. The sample has under 850,000 distinct CDR3 sequences; around 20% are singletons. Germline values: CDR1 LGHNA, CDR2 YSLEER. V was cut by 1 base and J by 2 bases, with 12 bases left in between. The CDR3 has 16 residues. Remarks on this clonotype: Its target is not known.

The rearrangement links TRBV4-3 to TRBJ2-4; D gene ambiguous. Input material: blood, either unsorted or a sorted T cell fraction (not recorded which). The receptor was isolated from a male donor with ankylosing spondylitis. The chain's CDR3 is CASSQGLGIPKNIQYF. DNA for the CDR3: TGCGCCAGCAGCCAAGGGCTAGGGATTCCCAAAAACATTCAGTACTTC.